This TCR beta chain is drawn from a study of CD8+CD57+ T cells in acquired aplastic anemia. Background on the study: Roughly 3 ug was the average amount of DNA from sorted CD4+ and CD8+ cells.

Genomic DNA templated the TCR beta VDJ and CDR3 profiling. Each CDR3 protein is one row after TCRdb ran MiXCR on the reads. Among roughly 420,000 distinct CDR3 sequences listed, 65% to 80% were seen once. The CDR3 runs 13 residues. CDR1 is DFQATT and CDR2 is SNEGSKA in the germline V gene (reference sequence). The sample was sorted CD4+, CD8+, or CD8+CD57+ T cells (not recorded which) from PBMCs. The J gene is TRBJ2-7, the V gene TRBV20-1; TRBD2 agrees at 8 bases. The J call is uncertain, as TRBJ2-5 better fits the DNA end. The receptor was isolated from a human donor in good health, serving as a control. CDR3 nucleotide sequence: TGCAGTGCAACCGGGGCTAGCGGGGAGACCCAGTACTTC. Residues: CSATGASGETQYF.